Below, one T cell receptor (beta chain) is given with its context. The antigen remains unidentified. PCR was performed a second time for about 7 to 11 cycles using a sample-barcoded 5' primer and a J-beta primer mix. TCRdb redid the calling of the 5' RACE reads with MiXCR, one entry per CDR3 protein. The data hold about 1.4 million distinct CDR3 sequences, with 59% observed a single time. These data come from a study of blood T cells in healthy people across ages. The CDR3 has 16 residues. Germline V lookup: CDR1 SEHNR, CDR2 FQNEAQ (reference sequence). With 6 bases clipped from V and 9 bases from J, the junction kept 14 bases outside the gene matches. Points from the study as a whole: The study could not conclusively compare naive and antigen-experienced cells, given its unsorted PBMCs. Naive T cell percentage by flow cytometry tracked strongly with beta diversity.

Total RNA extracted from each sample amounted to at least 5 micrograms. This chain connects TRBV7-9 to TRBJ2-1; 10 bases align to TRBD1. The specimen was blood. The clonotype comes from a man younger than 30 in good health. In nucleotides, the CDR3 is TGTGCCAGCAGGGATACGACAGGGGGCTTAGGACGTGAGCAGTTCTTC. As protein: CASRDTTGGLGREQFF.